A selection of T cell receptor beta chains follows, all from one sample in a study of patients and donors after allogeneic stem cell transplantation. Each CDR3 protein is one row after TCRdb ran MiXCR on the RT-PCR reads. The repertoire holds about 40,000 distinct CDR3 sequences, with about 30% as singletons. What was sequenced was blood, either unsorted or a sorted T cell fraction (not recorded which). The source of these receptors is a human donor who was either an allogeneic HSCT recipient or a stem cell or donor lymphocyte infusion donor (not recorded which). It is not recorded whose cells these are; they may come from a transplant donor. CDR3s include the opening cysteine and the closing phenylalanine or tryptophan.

CASSYRDWGYNEQFF | TRBV7-2
CASSVARQGGGELFF | TRBV9
CASTLMSRDSNQPQHF | TRBV12-3/TRBV12-4
CASSDWGNGELFF | TRBV2
CASRFGGTQYF | TRBV7-2
CASSSPIQETQYF | TRBV28
CSVVSGLAGGPSKNEQFF | TRBV29-1
CSARDRDRAGYTF | TRBV20-1
CASSLAWGRSEAFF | TRBV7-8
CATSRDLAGVGELFF | TRBV15
CATQSRGPEAFF | TRBV19
CASSSLNTGVGNQPQHF | TRBV12-3/TRBV12-4
CASSLGSTGNQPQHF | TRBV7-6
CASSLERRTDTQYF | TRBV5-1
CASSGGGEAQHF | TRBV18
CASHVARETEAFF | TRBV12-3/TRBV12-4
CASSRHTEAFF | TRBV7-9
CASSQGARGQYYEQYF | TRBV4-3
CIPPGELFF | TRBV29-1
CASSLASGRFRETQYF | TRBV12-3/TRBV12-4
CSARNSGRVNEQFF | TRBV20-1
CASSPAGPSYEQYF | TRBV28
CASSRWGADRGHSQPQHF | TRBV6-5
CASSFSREATYNEQFF | TRBV7-2
CASSLVGSGYTDTQYF | TRBV27
CSVETGPDTQYF | TRBV29-1
CASSQDPIRTDTQYF | TRBV4-3
CASSLRADYGYTF | TRBV5-1
CASSTLTGQVTDTQYF | TRBV7-9
CASSLSGFHEQYF | TRBV5-1
CAPILPYEQYF | TRBV21-1
CATSGTGEGSYNSPLHF | TRBV24-1
CSVVRITEAFF | TRBV29-1
CTSSSGNNYGYTF | TRBV1
CASSLDWIVGKEETQYF | TRBV7-9
CASRPLRGPEGNEQFF | TRBV7-9
CASSHGGAYEQYF | TRBV4-2
CSASKTTSNYGYTF | TRBV20-1
CASSPFRTGGSYNSPLHF | TRBV18
CASSQLGVSGNSPLHF | TRBV4-1
CASSSGWQLKEKLFF | TRBV7-9
CASSYAGAHGYTF | TRBV6-5
CASAEDRGMNTEAFF | TRBV4-3
CASSLWTFNEQFF | TRBV28
CASSQDWDTQYF | TRBV4-3
CASSPDLKITGELFF | TRBV4-3
CSLLEAEGFEQFF | TRBV29-1
CASSFPGANVLTF | TRBV12-3/TRBV12-4
CASRGAAQETQYF | TRBV12-3/TRBV12-4
CASSLAPSGGTGELFF | TRBV7-8
CASSFIGLLRTNEKLFF | TRBV28
CASSQESRSYNEQFF | TRBV6-5